This TCR beta chain comes out of a study of cytomegalovirus exposure and HLA in healthy donors. Overall study findings and caveats: Rare TCR sequences predominated, though certain public TCRs were found in many donors. Sequencing depth across donors, presence/absence analyses assumed, was roughly uniform. Reported results showed that the classifier diagnosed cytomegalovirus status with high specificity and sensitivity.

This clone showed up just a few times. As yet, its antigen is unknown. PCR amplification relied on 60 Vbeta primers (plus 13 Jbeta primers). As handled by the study authors: An analysis that came later counted 73 million or so unique TCR beta chains, approximately 10 million shared. Measured with immunoSEQ multiplex PCR; TCRdb has only the in-frame clones, and not every one. The D gene and trimming were derived from the DNA, and the V and J assignments and clone size from that table. The sample contains roughly 200,000 clones, 65% to 80% of which appear only once. Sequenced material: PBMCs. This TCR was sampled from a man aged 45-60 years in good health and CMV-seronegative.

The CDR3 spells CASSLKGQGGDTQYF. The CDR3 nucleotides read TGTGCCAGCAGTTTAAAGGGGCAGGGTGGGGATACGCAGTATTTT. The chain couples TRBV27 to TRBJ2-3; tentative D call: TRBD1 (5 bases). Germline V gives CDR1 MNHEY, CDR2 SMNVEV (reference sequence). The V and J ends lost 2 bases and 6 bases respectively, with 15 bases between them. The CDR3 totals 15 residues.